A selection of T cell receptor beta chains follows, all from one sample in a study of cytomegalovirus exposure and HLA in healthy donors. This table comes from immunoSEQ multiplex PCR, and its TCRdb copy is limited to in-frame clones, with some not included. This table holds 100,000 to 150,000 clones, less than 90% found once. What was sequenced was PBMCs. The receptors originated from a man aged 50 to 59 in good health and CMV-seronegative. CDR3s include the opening cysteine and the closing phenylalanine or tryptophan. D genes are given only for firm matches. A clone size is listed for some rows: how often the clone was seen (once, few, many), or a class if it is expanded.

.,TRBJ2-4,17,.,TRBV21-1,TGTGCCAGCAGCAAAGGTCGACAGGGGATAGCCAAAAACATTCAGTACTTC,CASSKGRQGIAKNIQYF
.,TRBJ2-1,16,TRBD2,TRBV27,TGTGCCAGCAGTTTAGGGACTAGCGGTACCAGTAATGAGCAGTTCTTC,CASSLGTSGTSNEQFF
.,TRBJ1-1,15,.,TRBV19,TGTGCCAGTACAACAGGGTCTGGGCGGAACACTGAAGCTTTCTTT,CASTTGSGRNTEAFF
few,TRBJ2-7,13,.,TRBV6-1,TGTGCCAGCAGTGAAATGATTCGGGGGGAGCAGTACTTC,CASSEMIRGEQYF
.,TRBJ1-2,10,.,TRBV20-1,TGCAGTGCTCCGCAGAATGGCTACACCTTC,CSAPQNGYTF
.,TRBJ1-2,15,TRBD1,TRBV7-8,TGTGCCAGCAGCTTAGTGGCAGGGGGTAACTATGGCTACACCTTC,CASSLVAGGNYGYTF
.,TRBJ1-6,15,.,TRBV23-1,TGCGCCAGCAGTCAATCGCGGGGGATGGATTCACCCCTCCACTTT,CASSQSRGMDSPLHF
.,TRBJ2-5,15,.,TRBV27,TGTGCCAGCAGTTTATGGAGCGAAAGTCAAGAGACCCAGTACTTC,CASSLWSESQETQYF
.,TRBJ2-5,13,.,TRBV13,TGTGCCAGCAGCTTAGTAGGCGGAGAGACCCAGTACTTC,CASSLVGGETQYF
.,TRBJ1-1,15,TRBD1,TRBV5-1,TGCGCCAGCAGCTTAGAAACAGGGGGGAACACTGAAGCTTTCTTT,CASSLETGGNTEAFF
few,TRBJ1-1,13,.,TRBV29-1,TGCAGCGTTGAAATGGGGCTGGGCACTGAAGCTTTCTTT,CSVEMGLGTEAFF
.,TRBJ2-1,15,TRBD1,TRBV19,TGTGCCAGTAGTATCCTCCGGGACAGGGACGATGAGCAGTTCTTC,CASSILRDRDDEQFF
.,TRBJ2-7,14,TRBD1,TRBV7-2,TGTGCCAGCAGCTTAGCGAGACAGGGGGCTGGGCAGTACTTC,CASSLARQGAGQYF
few,TRBJ2-2,13,TRBD1,TRBV19,TGTGCCAGTCACAGGGGGGACACCGGGGAGCTGTTTTTT,CASHRGDTGELFF
.,TRBJ2-5,15,TRBD2,TRBV5-1,TGCGCCAGCAGCGCGGGACTAGCTTTGGTTGAGACCCAGTACTTC,CASSAGLALVETQYF
.,TRBJ1-5,14,.,TRBV6-1,TGTGCCAGCAGCCCCCGAGACAGCTATCAGCCCCAGCATTTT,CASSPRDSYQPQHF
.,TRBJ2-7,14,.,TRBV5-4,TGTGCCAGCAGCACCGGGACTTACCCCTACGAGCAGTACTTC,CASSTGTYPYEQYF
once,TRBJ1-5,18,TRBD1,TRBV6-1,TGTGCCAGCAGTGGGAATCGACAGGGAGGTAGCGTTTATCAGCCCCAGCATTTT,CASSGNRQGGSVYQPQHF
.,TRBJ2-3,13,.,TRBV5-4,TGTGCCAGCAGTCTAAGGGGATCAGATACGCAGTATTTT,CASSLRGSDTQYF
.,TRBJ2-5,16,TRBD2,TRBV9,TGTGCCAGCAGCGCGAGACTAGCGGGGGGCCAAGAGACCCAGTACTTC,CASSARLAGGQETQYF
.,TRBJ2-3,13,.,TRBV12-5,TGTGCTAGTGGTTTGAGGGGGGGGGATACGCAGTATTTT,CASGLRGGDTQYF
.,TRBJ1-5,18,.,TRBV7-9,TGTGCCAGCAGCTTACAAGGAGTTCAGGGCTATAGCAATCAGCCCCAGCATTTT,CASSLQGVQGYSNQPQHF
.,TRBJ2-2,16,TRBD2,TRBV7-2,TGTGCCAGCAGCTTAGATTCGGGGGGTGACACCGGGGAGCTGTTTTTT,CASSLDSGGDTGELFF
.,TRBJ2-1,15,.,TRBV7-9,TGTGCCAGCAGCCCCCCAGGCCCCCCGTCCTATGAGCAGTTCTTC,CASSPPGPPSYEQFF
few,TRBJ2-1,15,.,TRBV4-3,TGCGCCAGCAGCCAAGATGTAGCGATTGGCGATGAGCAGTTCTTC,CASSQDVAIGDEQFF
few,TRBJ1-4,15,TRBD1,TRBV19,TGTGCCAGTAGCGCCCAGGGGGGCCTCGGGGAAAAACTGTTTTTT,CASSAQGGLGEKLFF
.,TRBJ2-2,12,.,TRBV11-2,TGTGCCAGCAGCTTAATCTCCGGGGAGCTGTTTTTT,CASSLISGELFF
.,TRBJ1-3,14,.,TRBV30,TGTGCCTGGAGTACTGGAGGGGCTGGAAACACCATATATTTT,CAWSTGGAGNTIYF
.,TRBJ2-2,15,.,TRBV28,TGTGCCAGCAGTTTGTCCAGGGAGGACACCGGGGAGCTGTTTTTT,CASSLSREDTGELFF
.,TRBJ2-3,16,.,TRBV18,TGTGCCAGCTCATCGACGACAGATTATAGCACAGATACGCAGTATTTT,CASSSTTDYSTDTQYF
.,TRBJ1-2,14,.,TRBV28,TGTGCCAGCAGTTTGAGCTTCGGTGGCTATGGCTACACCTTC,CASSLSFGGYGYTF
few,TRBJ1-3,15,.,TRBV6-5,TGTGCCAGCAGTTCTTTACCGGGACTGAGAAACACCATATATTTT,CASSSLPGLRNTIYF
.,TRBJ1-5,12,.,TRBV28,TGTGCCAGCACCTCTGGCAATCAGCCCCAGCATTTT,CASTSGNQPQHF
.,TRBJ1-4,16,.,TRBV28,TGTGCCAGCAGTGAGGCAATGGGGGCTCTTTATGAAAAACTGTTTTTT,CASSEAMGALYEKLFF
once,TRBJ2-5,15,.,TRBV6-6,TGTGCCAGCAGTGGGGCCTGGGCCACCCAGGAGACCCAGTACTTC,CASSGAWATQETQYF
.,TRBJ2-3,13,TRBD1,TRBV28,TGTGGCGCTGGGACAGGGAGCACAGATACGCAGTATTTT,CGAGTGSTDTQYF
.,TRBJ1-5,14,TRBD1,TRBV6-1,TGTGCCAGCACAAAGAGGACAGGGGGCGTCCCCCAGCATTTT,CASTKRTGGVPQHF
few,TRBJ2-2,14,TRBD2,TRBV6-5,TGTGCCAGCAGGCGGGAGGGCGACACCGGGGAGCTGTTTTTT,CASRREGDTGELFF
.,TRBJ1-1,15,TRBD1,TRBV5-6,TGTGCCAGCAGCTGGACAGGGTTGGCGAACACTGAAGCTTTCTTT,CASSWTGLANTEAFF
.,TRBJ2-7,15,TRBD1,TRBV27,TGTGCCAGCAGCTTATTCCCAGACAGGGTACGCGAGCAGTACTTC,CASSLFPDRVREQYF
.,TRBJ2-1,17,TRBD2,TRBV5-1,TGCGCCAGCAGCTTGGCCGGGACTACCCGACCTTACAATGAGCAGTTCTTC,CASSLAGTTRPYNEQFF
.,TRBJ2-7,15,TRBD2,TRBV10-3,TGTGCCATCAGGAGCGGCGGGGGGAGCTCCTACGAGCAGTACTTC,CAIRSGGGSSYEQYF